Below, 14 T cell receptor beta chains from the same sample are listed, as sequenced in a study of T cells in Graves' hyperthyroidism and ophthalmopathy. There were TCR beta CDR3 regions amplified from RNA transcripts. Initially, a first-round RT-PCR of the TCR CDR3 employed the HTBI primer set. TCRdb reprocessed the multiplex PCR reads via MiXCR and lists one record per CDR3 protein. The data contain approximately 30,000 distinct CDR3 sequences, 52% of them singletons. Source material: blood. The receptors shown here come from a woman in her thirties or forties with Graves' ophthalmopathy.

Points on this clonotype: A junction end diverges from the germline sequence, so it may reflect a read error. J is TRBJ2-3 and V is TRBV10-3, with 14 bases lining up with TRBD2. CDR1 and CDR2 from the germline V gene are ENHRY and SYGVKD. This CDR3 comprises 15 residues. Here the CDR3 reads CASSGTSGGGDTQYF. CDR3 bases: TGTGCCAGCAGTGGGACTAGCGGGGGCGGGGATACGCAGTATTTT.

This clonotype was recorded at least ten times. J is TRBJ1-2 and V is TRBV6-2 or TRBV6-3, with D unresolved. This CDR3 has 14 amino acids. CDR1 is MNHEY and CDR2 is SVGEGT in the germline V gene. V was shortened by 4 bases and J by 5 bases, with 14 bases between the two germline ends. CDR3 region: CASSSRGLGYGYTF. CDR3 nucleotides: TGTGCCAGCAGTTCCCGAGGGCTCGGATATGGCTACACCTTC.

The V gene is TRBV20-1, the J gene TRBJ2-3; D call uncertain. From germline, CDR1 is DFQATT and CDR2 SNEGSKA (reference sequence). V was pared by 5 bases and J by 11 bases, with 17 bases between. CDR3 length: 12 amino acids. DNA for the CDR3: TGCAGTGCTTGGGCCCCGGGCGATGAGCAGTATTTT. Translating it yields CSAWAPGDEQYF.

This clonotype was recorded many times. The rearrangement joins TRBV28 to TRBJ1-6; TRBD1 agrees at 7 bases. J gave up 7 bases and V 5 bases, and 8 bases lay outside the gene matches. This CDR3 has 15 amino acids. Germline CDR1 is MDHEN and CDR2 is SYDVKM. For the CDR3, the DNA is TGTGCCAGCAGTCGGTTGGACAGGAGCAATTCACCCCTCCACTTT. Its protein is CASSRLDRSNSPLHF.

This clonotype was observed a few times. This sequence joins TRBV30 and TRBJ2-1; D perhaps matches TRBD2 (7 bases). The CDR3 has 13 residues. CDR1 GTSNPN and CDR2 SVGIG come from the germline V gene (reference sequence). Deletions cut 5 bases from V and 3 bases from J, with 11 bases between. The CDR3 coding sequence is TGTGCCTGGTCGGGGGGCTTCTACAATGAGCAGTTCTTC. Its translation: CAWSGGFYNEQFF.

This clonotype was observed at least ten times. This chain connects TRBV5-5 to TRBJ1-2; a weak D match, TRBD1 (5 bases). The V end lost 4 bases, the J end lost 2 bases, and 12 bases lay between the germline ends. The germline gives CDR1 SGHKS, CDR2 YYEKEE (reference sequence). CDR3 size: 14 residues. CDR3 amino acids: CASSLGTQNYGYTF. The DNA of the CDR3 is TGTGCCAGCAGCCTAGGGACTCAAAACTATGGCTACACCTTC.

This clonotype was counted many times. The V and J genes are TRBV28 and TRBJ2-1; D not resolved. The germline V and J ends were trimmed by 4 bases and 9 bases, with 10 bases remaining between them. CDR3 length: 12 residues. Germline V lookup: CDR1 MDHEN, CDR2 SYDVKM. CDR3 coding DNA: TGTGCCAGCAGTTCGCTTTGGGGTGAGCAGTTCTTC. It yields the protein CASSSLWGEQFF.

This clonotype has a count of ten or more. In this CDR3 the conserved last residue, phenylalanine or tryptophan, is missing, so a read error is likely. The chain carries TRBV6-1 and TRBJ1-1, with D hard to call. The CDR3 has 14 amino acids. V was cut by 4 bases and J by 6 bases, with 15 bases left in between. Per germline, CDR1 MNHNS and CDR2 SASEGT. CDR3 DNA: TGTGCCAGCAGTGTACTATCCGCCGGCTCTGAAGCTTTCCTT. This codes for CASSVLSAGSEAFL.

This clonotype was observed at least ten times. CDR3 sequence reads: CASSGTDYTEAFF. Written as DNA, the CDR3 is TGTGCCAGCAGTGGGACAGACTACACTGAAGCTTTCTTT. V is TRBV12-3 or TRBV12-4 and J is TRBJ1-1; 7 nucleotides line up with TRBD1. J was trimmed by 3 bases and V by 5 bases; bases with no gene match: 3. This CDR3 is built from 13 residues.

The V and J genes are TRBV5-1 and TRBJ2-1; 8 bases agree with TRBD1. The CDR3 sequence is 13 residues long. With V trimmed by 4 bases and J by 7 bases, 4 bases remained unmatched. CDR1 and CDR2 (germline): SGHRS, YFSETQ. The DNA of the CDR3 is TGCGCCAGCAGCCCTCGGACAGGGAATGAGCAGTTCTTC. Encoded protein: CASSPRTGNEQFF.

The CDR3 region is CASSVGASGAGEQFF. CDR3 nucleotide sequence: TGTGCCAGCAGCGTCGGGGCTAGCGGGGCGGGTGAGCAGTTCTTC. This chain joins TRBV7-9 and TRBJ2-1, with 9 bases identical to TRBD2. Germline lookup yields CDR1 SEHNR and CDR2 FQNEAQ (reference sequence). The V gene end was trimmed by 5 bases and the J gene end by 9 bases; junction bases not matched to a gene: 11. The length of the CDR3 is 15 residues.

The J gene is TRBJ2-5, the V gene TRBV10-1; D perhaps matches TRBD1 (5 bases). The CDR3 has 13 residues. Per germline, CDR1 WNHNN and CDR2 SYGVQD (reference sequence). V gave up 4 bases and J gave up 0 bases, with 6 bases separating them. CDR3 protein: CASSGQHQETQYF. Here the CDR3 DNA reads TGCGCCAGCAGTGGACAGCACCAAGAGACCCAGTACTTC.

In regard to this clonotype: Given the absence of the conserved phenylalanine or tryptophan at the CDR3 end, a read error is likely. The CDR3 loop reads CASSPAVGDRSPYEQYC. As DNA, the CDR3 is TGCGCCAGCAGCCCCGCGGTAGGGGACAGGAGCCCCTACGAGCAGTACTGC. V and J are TRBV4-3 and TRBJ2-7, with 8 bases aligning to TRBD1. Trimming cost V 4 bases and J 2 bases; bases outside gene matches: 13. This CDR3 spans 17 amino acids. Germline V gene sequence: CDR1 LGHNA, CDR2 YSLEER.

In its sample, this clonotype was seen many times. The rearrangement uses TRBV7-9 and TRBJ2-1; 9 nucleotides line up with TRBD1. Germline trimming cut 1 base from V and 8 bases from J; bases unmatched to any gene: 6. This CDR3 has 15 amino acids. Germline CDR1 and CDR2: SEHNR and FQNEAQ (reference sequence). CDR3 in amino acids: CASSLVATGGYEQFF. CDR3 sequence (DNA): TGTGCCAGCAGCTTAGTCGCGACAGGGGGATATGAGCAGTTCTTC. Filled out from reference TRBV7-9 and TRBJ2-1, the complete variable domain reads DTGVSQNPRHKITKRGQNVTFRCDPISEHNRLYWYRQTLGQGPEFLTYFQNEAQLEKSRLLSDRFSAERPKGSFSTLEIQRTEQGDSAMYLCASSLVATGGYEQFFGPGTRLTVL.